This T cell receptor beta chain was observed in a study of blood T cell repertoires in COVID-19. CDR3 length: 14 residues. Germline CDR1 reads MNHNY; CDR2 reads SVGAGI (reference sequence). V lost 7 bases to trimming and J lost 9 bases, with 19 bases between them. Methods used by the authors: The assay estimated nucleated cells by amplifying reference gene primers. TCRdb keeps only in-frame clones here, not all; method: immunoSEQ multiplex PCR. For V, J and clone size, that table is used; D and trimming come from the DNA. Altogether approximately 150,000 clones are present, 79% being singletons, with the ten largest covering more than 6.5%.

The sequence derives from a woman between 55 and 75 years old with COVID-19, enrolled during active disease. Sequencing used peripheral blood. This rearrangement joins TRBV6-6 to TRBJ2-1, with a tentative D call TRBD1 (6 bases). CDR3 sequence (DNA): TGTGCCAGCAACTCTCTAGGGGGAGTCGCTGAGCAGTTCTTC. Amino acids: CASNSLGGVAEQFF.